These 7 T cell receptor beta chains originate from one sample sequenced in a study of blood T cell repertoires in COVID-19. The repertoire was sequenced with immunoSEQ multiplex PCR; TCRdb's copy has only in-frame clones and lacks some. Of more than 250,000 clones in the sample, around 84% were seen once. Sample: PBMCs or T cells enriched from blood (not recorded which). These receptors originate from a man in his forties who had been exposed to COVID-19.

The V gene is TRBV5-1, the J gene TRBJ2-1; D is uncertain. CDR3 length: 11 residues. V gave up 5 bases and J gave up 7 bases, with 7 bases separating them. Germline V CDR1 and CDR2: SGHRS, YFSETQ. This CDR3 is CASSARNEQFF. In DNA form, the CDR3 reads TGCGCCAGCAGTGCTAGGAATGAGCAGTTCTTC.

The rearrangement links TRBV5-4 to TRBJ2-7, with 7 nucleotides matching TRBD2. CDR3 length: 16 amino acids. Trimming took 1 base from V and 6 from J; bases not matched to a gene: 13. The germline V gene encodes CDR1 SGHNT and CDR2 YYREEE (reference sequence). The chain's CDR3 is CASSLIGAGNRGEQYF. The CDR3 bases are TGTGCCAGCAGCTTGATAGGAGCGGGGAACCGGGGCGAGCAGTACTTC.

The chain carries TRBV24-1 and TRBJ2-1, with TRBD2 as a possible D gene (5 bases). CDR1 KGHDR and CDR2 SFDVKD come from the germline V gene. The CDR3 contains 13 residues. The germline V and J ends were trimmed by 2 bases and 9 bases, with 10 bases remaining between them. As DNA, the CDR3 is TGTGCCACCAGTGATTCAGTCCGGGGTGAGCAGTTCTTC. It codes for CATSDSVRGEQFF.

The V call is TRBV5-1, the J call TRBJ2-7; D might be TRBD1 (6 bases). The CDR3 length is 14 residues. Germline V lookup: CDR1 SGHRS, CDR2 YFSETQ. Trimming stripped 4 bases from V and 2 bases from J, with 13 bases between. The CDR3 region is CASSGWDIAYEQYF. The DNA for the CDR3 is TGCGCCAGCAGCGGGTGGGACATTGCCTACGAGCAGTACTTC.

The V and J genes are TRBV6-5 and TRBJ2-2; D is undetermined. This CDR3 spans 12 amino acids. The V end lost 7 bases, the J end lost 4 bases, and 7 bases lay between the germline ends. Germline lookup yields CDR1 MNHEY and CDR2 SVGAGI. CDR3 DNA: TGTGCCAGCAAAGGAGCCACCGGGGAGCTGTTTTTT. Amino acids: CASKGATGELFF.

For this clone: The same CDR3 arises from other DNA sequences in this sample as well. The gene calls are TRBV18 and TRBJ2-1, with 7 bases fitting TRBD2. V trimming: 3 bases; J trimming: 10 bases; junction bases outside the gene matches: 0. The CDR3 runs 11 residues. Germline CDR1 reads KGHSH; CDR2 reads LQKENI. In DNA, the CDR3 is TGTGCCAGCTCACCCGGGGGGGAGCAGTTCTTC. Protein product: CASSPGGEQFF.

The chain employs TRBV7-2 and TRBJ2-7, with D perhaps matching TRBD2 (6 bases). Germline values: CDR1 SGHTA, CDR2 FQGNSA. The CDR3 covers 15 residues. V lost 6 bases and J lost 2, with 17 bases in between. CDR3 bases: TGTGCCAGCAGACTCAGCGGGTGGGGGACCTACGAGCAGTACTTC. This sequence encodes CASRLSGWGTYEQYF.